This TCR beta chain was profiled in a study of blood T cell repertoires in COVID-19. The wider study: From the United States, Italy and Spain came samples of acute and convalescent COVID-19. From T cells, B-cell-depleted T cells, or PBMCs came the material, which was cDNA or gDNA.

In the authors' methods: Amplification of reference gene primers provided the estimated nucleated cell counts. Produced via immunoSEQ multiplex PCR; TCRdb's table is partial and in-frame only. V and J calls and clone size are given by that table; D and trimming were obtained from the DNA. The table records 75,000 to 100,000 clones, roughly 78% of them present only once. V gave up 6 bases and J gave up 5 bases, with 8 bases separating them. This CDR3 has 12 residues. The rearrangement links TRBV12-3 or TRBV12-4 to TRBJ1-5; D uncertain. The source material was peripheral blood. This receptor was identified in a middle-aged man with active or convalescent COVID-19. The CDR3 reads CASSLAYQPQHF. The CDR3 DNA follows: TGTGCCAGCAGCCTAGCCTATCAGCCCCAGCATTTT.